The clone carrying this TCR beta chain has at least ten counts. These data originate in a study of T-cell memory formation after mild COVID-19. The wider study: TCR clusters showed largely donor specificity.

One entry per CDR3 protein results from TCRdb running MiXCR on the 5' RACE reads. The sample lists approximately 34,000 distinct CDR3 sequences; roughly 7.5% were seen once. The CDR3 has 14 amino acids. V lost 3 bases and J 4 bases, leaving 11 bases between the germline ends. The sequenced sample consisted of PBMCs or a T cell subset sorted from them (not recorded which). The sequence was collected from a man aged 18 to 29 who had mild COVID-19 (a few samples of this study predate the infection). Cell type and time point are not known. V gene TRBV12-3 or TRBV12-4 combines with J gene TRBJ2-3, with D possibly TRBD2 on 6 matching bases. The CDR3 region is CASSFRDSADTQYF. CDR3 DNA: TGTGCCAGCAGTTTCCGGGACTCCGCAGATACGCAGTATTTT.